Below, one T cell receptor (beta chain) is given with its context. The antigen is unknown. These data belong to a study of cytomegalovirus exposure and HLA in healthy donors. Study findings and constraints: Information on immune exposure was restricted to one variable (CMV serostatus).

The PCR ran on 60 Vbeta and 13 Jbeta primers. Sequencing was performed with immunoSEQ multiplex PCR; in TCRdb, only in-frame clones are kept and a portion is missing. The sample includes 100,000 or so clones, 70% to 75% of them seen just once. The CDR3 is made up of 13 amino acids. V was shortened by 7 bases and J by 11 bases, with 15 bases between the two germline ends. Germline V gives CDR1 MDHEN, CDR2 SYDVKM. The chain joins TRBV28 to TRBJ1-6, with a weak D call TRBD1 (5 bases). This clonotype was sampled from a middle-aged man in good health and CMV-seronegative. Sequenced: PBMCs. CDR3 in DNA: TGTGCCAGCACCCTCGAATGGGGGGCACCCCTCCACTTT. It translates to CASTLEWGAPLHF. The full variable domain, in which reference TRBV28 and TRBJ1-6 provide the parts outside the CDR3, is DVKVTQSSRYLVKRTGEKVFLECVQDMDHENMFWYRQDPGLGLRLIYFSYDVKMKEKGDIPEGYSVSREKKERFSLILESASTNQTSMYLCASTLEWGAPLHFGNGTRLTVT.